Listed below are T cell receptor beta chains from one sample, sequenced in a study of T cells in Graves' hyperthyroidism and ophthalmopathy. TCRdb passed the multiplex PCR reads through MiXCR, listing each CDR3 protein once. The sample consists of about 840,000 distinct CDR3 sequences, roughly 40% of them appearing once. Specimen: blood. Every receptor here comes from a man between 18 and 35 years old with Graves' hyperthyroidism. Each CDR3 is given with its conserved first and last residue. D genes are given only for firm matches. The size entry is marked missing in some rows and otherwise reads once, few, many or a size class.

clone size: -
D gene: -
V gene: TRBV4-1
J gene: TRBJ2-5
CDR3 DNA: TGCGCCAGCAGCCAACGTACGATCGATCAGACCCAGTACTTC
CDR3 protein: CASSQRTIDQTQYF

clone size: few
D gene: TRBD2
V gene: TRBV7-2
J gene: TRBJ2-6
CDR3 DNA: TGTGCCAGCAGCCGGGGACTAGCGGGGGGGCTAGGGGCCAACGTCCTGACTTTC
CDR3 protein: CASSRGLAGGLGANVLTF

clone size: -
D gene: -
V gene: TRBV7-2
J gene: TRBJ2-2
CDR3 DNA: TGTGCCAGCAGCTCCCCTCGGAGACCTTTGGGCGGGGAGCTGTTTTTT
CDR3 protein: CASSSPRRPLGGELFF

clone size: few
D gene: TRBD1
V gene: TRBV12-3/TRBV12-4
J gene: TRBJ1-1
CDR3 DNA: TGTGCCAGCAGTTCGGGGCAGGGGGCTGCTGAAGCTTTCTTT
CDR3 protein: CASSSGQGAAEAFF

clone size: -
D gene: TRBD2
V gene: TRBV10-3
J gene: TRBJ2-7
CDR3 DNA: TGTGCCATCAGTGGTACAGGCGGGACTAGCGGGCCCAGCAGCCCCTACGAGCAGTACTTC
CDR3 protein: CAISGTGGTSGPSSPYEQYF

clone size: -
D gene: -
V gene: TRBV2
J gene: TRBJ2-5
CDR3 DNA: TGTGCCAGCAGTGACACAGGTACGGCGGAGACCCAGTACTTC
CDR3 protein: CASSDTGTAETQYF

clone size: -
D gene: -
V gene: TRBV10-3
J gene: TRBJ1-2
CDR3 DNA: TGTGCCATCACCGCGGCAGGGGACGGCTACACCTTC
CDR3 protein: CAITAAGDGYTF

clone size: many
D gene: TRBD1
V gene: TRBV20-1
J gene: TRBJ1-6
CDR3 DNA: TGCAGTGCTAGAGATTGGGCGGACAGGGCAAATTCACCCCTCCACTTT
CDR3 protein: CSARDWADRANSPLHF

clone size: -
D gene: -
V gene: TRBV9
J gene: TRBJ1-3
CDR3 DNA: TGTGCCAGCAGCGTAGGGGGATCGCCCGGAAACACCATATATTTT
CDR3 protein: CASSVGGSPGNTIYF

clone size: few
D gene: -
V gene: TRBV6-6
J gene: TRBJ2-6
CDR3 DNA: TGTGCCAGCAGTTACTCGTGGGAAACTGGGGCCAACGTCCTGACTTTC
CDR3 protein: CASSYSWETGANVLTF

clone size: many
D gene: TRBD1
V gene: TRBV6-1
J gene: TRBJ1-2
CDR3 DNA: TGTGCCAGCAGTGAAGCGGGGACAGGAGGGGGCTACACCTTC
CDR3 protein: CASSEAGTGGGYTF

clone size: -
D gene: TRBD1
V gene: TRBV10-3
J gene: TRBJ2-2
CDR3 DNA: TGTGCCACCAGAGGGACAGGGGAGAACACCGGGGAGCTGTTTTTT
CDR3 protein: CATRGTGENTGELFF

clone size: -
D gene: -
V gene: TRBV15
J gene: TRBJ2-5
CDR3 DNA: TGTGCCAGCAGCCAAGAGGACAGCTGGGAGACCCAGTACTTC
CDR3 protein: CASSQEDSWETQYF

clone size: -
D gene: -
V gene: TRBV20-1
J gene: TRBJ2-5
CDR3 DNA: TGCAGTGCTAGTCAGCCCCAGTACTTC
CDR3 protein: CSASQPQYF

clone size: -
D gene: TRBD1
V gene: TRBV15
J gene: TRBJ1-6
CDR3 DNA: TGTGCCAGCAGTTCCGACAGGGGTTATAATTCACCCCTCCACTTT
CDR3 protein: CASSSDRGYNSPLHF

clone size: -
D gene: TRBD1
V gene: TRBV6-1
J gene: TRBJ2-7
CDR3 DNA: TGTGCCAGCAGCCCCGGGACAGGGGGCCCCTACGAGCAGTACTTC
CDR3 protein: CASSPGTGGPYEQYF

clone size: -
D gene: TRBD2
V gene: TRBV12-3/TRBV12-4
J gene: TRBJ2-2
CDR3 DNA: TGTGCCAGCAGACTAGGACTAGCGGGAGTCTGGAACACCGGGGAGCTGTTTTTT
CDR3 protein: CASRLGLAGVWNTGELFF

clone size: -
D gene: -
V gene: TRBV6-5
J gene: TRBJ1-2
CDR3 DNA: TGTGCCAGCAGTGAAGCAGGACCCACTGAACCCACCTTC
CDR3 protein: CASSEAGPTEPTF

clone size: -
D gene: TRBD1
V gene: TRBV6-1
J gene: TRBJ2-2
CDR3 DNA: TGTGCCAGCAGCTTTGGGACAGCCGGGGAGCTGTTTTTT
CDR3 protein: CASSFGTAGELFF

clone size: -
D gene: -
V gene: TRBV12-3/TRBV12-4
J gene: TRBJ2-7
CDR3 DNA: TGTGCCACCGCGCAGCTGGGCGGCTCCTACGAGCAGTACTTC
CDR3 protein: CATAQLGGSYEQYF

clone size: -
D gene: -
V gene: TRBV6-5
J gene: TRBJ1-1
CDR3 DNA: TGTGCCAGCAGCCATGACAGACAGAACACTGAAGCTTTCTTT
CDR3 protein: CASSHDRQNTEAFF

clone size: -
D gene: -
V gene: TRBV24-1
J gene: TRBJ1-2
CDR3 DNA: TGTGCCACCAGTGCGGGGGAGCATGGCTACACCTTC
CDR3 protein: CATSAGEHGYTF

clone size: once
D gene: -
V gene: TRBV29-1
J gene: TRBJ1-6
CDR3 DNA: TGCAGCGCCAGTCTAGGGGCTTCCTCACCCCTCCACTTT
CDR3 protein: CSASLGASSPLHF

clone size: -
D gene: -
V gene: TRBV5-4
J gene: TRBJ1-5
CDR3 DNA: TGTGCCAGCAGCTTGTCCGGATCTCAGCCCCAGCATTTT
CDR3 protein: CASSLSGSQPQHF

clone size: -
D gene: -
V gene: TRBV2
J gene: TRBJ2-5
CDR3 DNA: TGTGCCAGCAGTGAAAGGGCGGTCCGGAGACAAGAGACCCAGTACTTC
CDR3 protein: CASSERAVRRQETQYF

clone size: -
D gene: TRBD1
V gene: TRBV6-2/TRBV6-3
J gene: TRBJ1-2
CDR3 DNA: TGTGCTAGAGACGGAGGGGACAGGCGACACTATGGCTACACCTTC
CDR3 protein: CARDGGDRRHYGYTF

clone size: many
D gene: TRBD1
V gene: TRBV10-3
J gene: TRBJ1-5
CDR3 DNA: TGTGCCACCCGGACAGGGGATCAGCCCCAGCATTTT
CDR3 protein: CATRTGDQPQHF

clone size: many
D gene: TRBD1
V gene: TRBV29-1
J gene: TRBJ2-7
CDR3 DNA: TGCAGCGTTGATGAAGGACAGGGATCCTACGAGCAGTACTTC
CDR3 protein: CSVDEGQGSYEQYF

clone size: many
D gene: -
V gene: TRBV29-1
J gene: TRBJ1-3
CDR3 DNA: TGCAGCGTTTCGGTGGGAGCAGGAGGAAACACCATATATTTT
CDR3 protein: CSVSVGAGGNTIYF

clone size: -
D gene: -
V gene: TRBV10-1
J gene: TRBJ2-2
CDR3 DNA: TGCGCCAGCACCCGGGGCAGGGGACCTACTGGGGAGCTGTTTTTT
CDR3 protein: CASTRGRGPTGELFF

clone size: -
D gene: -
V gene: TRBV29-1
J gene: TRBJ2-6
CDR3 DNA: TGCAGCAGCCCCAGGGTGTCCGGGGCCAACGTCCTGACTTTC
CDR3 protein: CSSPRVSGANVLTF

clone size: -
D gene: -
V gene: TRBV12-3/TRBV12-4
J gene: TRBJ2-2
CDR3 DNA: TGTGCCAGCAGCCCAGGGAGTGTCACCGGGGAGCTGTTTTTT
CDR3 protein: CASSPGSVTGELFF

clone size: many
D gene: TRBD2
V gene: TRBV20-1
J gene: TRBJ2-7
CDR3 DNA: TGCAGTGCCACTGGACTAGCGGGCGGTTACGAGCAGTACTTC
CDR3 protein: CSATGLAGGYEQYF

clone size: few
D gene: -
V gene: TRBV7-2
J gene: TRBJ2-7
CDR3 DNA: TGTGCCAGCAGCTTAGATAAAAAGGCTAACGAGCAGTACTTC
CDR3 protein: CASSLDKKANEQYF

clone size: -
D gene: -
V gene: TRBV19
J gene: TRBJ1-1
CDR3 DNA: TGTGCCAGTGCAACAGGGAGGGGGAAGGACACTGAAGCTTTCTTT
CDR3 protein: CASATGRGKDTEAFF

clone size: many
D gene: -
V gene: TRBV12-3/TRBV12-4
J gene: TRBJ1-4
CDR3 DNA: TGTGCCAGCAGTTTGCCCGGGGGGGAAAAACTGTTTTTT
CDR3 protein: CASSLPGGEKLFF

clone size: once
D gene: -
V gene: TRBV29-1
J gene: TRBJ1-1
CDR3 DNA: TGCAGCGTCGCTTATGGGACTGAAGCTTTCTTT
CDR3 protein: CSVAYGTEAFF

clone size: many
D gene: -
V gene: TRBV2
J gene: TRBJ1-2
CDR3 DNA: TGTGCCAGCAACCCAGGGATGGGCTACACCTTC
CDR3 protein: CASNPGMGYTF

clone size: few
D gene: TRBD1
V gene: TRBV7-8
J gene: TRBJ1-2
CDR3 DNA: TGTGCCAGCAGCGTACCTTTGGGGACAGAGGGCACCTATGGCTACACCTTC
CDR3 protein: CASSVPLGTEGTYGYTF

clone size: -
D gene: -
V gene: TRBV7-3
J gene: TRBJ2-5
CDR3 DNA: TGTGCCAGCAGGTCAAACAAACAAGAGACCCAGTACTTC
CDR3 protein: CASRSNKQETQYF

clone size: -
D gene: -
V gene: TRBV7-2
J gene: TRBJ1-3
CDR3 DNA: TGTGCCAGCAGCCAAGCCCAAGCAGGGGCTGGAAACACCATATATTTT
CDR3 protein: CASSQAQAGAGNTIYF

clone size: many
D gene: -
V gene: TRBV29-1
J gene: TRBJ1-2
CDR3 DNA: TGCAGCGTGGATAAGGGGGGTGGCTATGGCTACACCTTC
CDR3 protein: CSVDKGGGYGYTF

clone size: -
D gene: -
V gene: TRBV10-3
J gene: TRBJ1-1
CDR3 DNA: TGTGCCAGCAGTTATGAGGGGTTTAACACTGAAGCTTTCTTT
CDR3 protein: CASSYEGFNTEAFF

clone size: once
D gene: -
V gene: TRBV29-1
J gene: TRBJ1-2
CDR3 DNA: TGCAGCGTGGTTGAGTCTGGCTATGGCTACACCTTC
CDR3 protein: CSVVESGYGYTF

clone size: -
D gene: TRBD1
V gene: TRBV20-1
J gene: TRBJ2-3
CDR3 DNA: TGCAGTGTCGCTAAAGGGGGCGCATGGGATACGCAGTATTTT
CDR3 protein: CSVAKGGAWDTQYF

clone size: -
D gene: -
V gene: TRBV6-5
J gene: TRBJ1-1
CDR3 DNA: TGTGCCAGCAGTTACAGGGCGGTGAACACTGAAGCTCTCTTT
CDR3 protein: CASSYRAVNTEALF

clone size: many
D gene: -
V gene: TRBV2
J gene: TRBJ1-5
CDR3 DNA: TGTGCCAGCAGTGAGGACAGTGCGGGGGATCAGCCCCAGCATTTT
CDR3 protein: CASSEDSAGDQPQHF

clone size: -
D gene: -
V gene: TRBV25-1
J gene: TRBJ1-5
CDR3 DNA: TGTGCCTGCAGTGCTGAAACACAGGGAGGCGATCAGCCCCAGCATTTT
CDR3 protein: CACSAETQGGDQPQHF

clone size: -
D gene: -
V gene: TRBV11-2
J gene: TRBJ1-1
CDR3 DNA: TGTGCCAGCAGCTTAGATTCGGGGGGAAGCACTGAAGCTTTCTTT
CDR3 protein: CASSLDSGGSTEAFF

clone size: -
D gene: -
V gene: TRBV6-1
J gene: TRBJ2-2
CDR3 DNA: TGTGCCAGCAGTGAAGGTGGAGGGTTGGCCACCGGGGAGCTGTTTTTT
CDR3 protein: CASSEGGGLATGELFF

clone size: few
D gene: TRBD1
V gene: TRBV4-2
J gene: TRBJ1-2
CDR3 DNA: TGTGCCAGCAGCCACCCGGGACAGCCTACTAACTATGGCTACACCTTC
CDR3 protein: CASSHPGQPTNYGYTF

clone size: -
D gene: -
V gene: TRBV25-1
J gene: TRBJ2-7
CDR3 DNA: TGTGCCAGCAGTGCCCTCGACAGTGGCGAGCAGTACTTC
CDR3 protein: CASSALDSGEQYF